Below are 20 T cell receptor beta chains sequenced from a single sample in a study of graft-versus-host responses after intestinal transplantation. Using immunoSEQ multiplex PCR, the repertoire was profiled, and TCRdb retains in-frame clones only, with some absent. The sample contains about 120,000 clones, about 95% of which appear only once. No antigen has been assigned to these receptors. The source was unstimulated CD8+ T cells sorted from spleen or lymph node cells, collected before intestinal transplant. These receptors were obtained from a human donor who received an intestinal transplant.

The rearrangement joins TRBV13 to TRBJ2-4; D is tentatively TRBD1 or TRBD2 (5 bases each). V lost 5 bases to trimming and J lost 3 bases, with 11 bases between them. The CDR3 totals 14 residues. The germline CDR1 and CDR2 sequences are PRHDT and FYEKMQ (reference sequence). DNA for the CDR3: TGTGCCAGCAGCGACCCAGGGAGCAAAAACATTCAGTACTTC. This codes for CASSDPGSKNIQYF.

Only one count was recorded for this clone. This sequence joins TRBV2 and TRBJ1-1, with D tentatively TRBD1 (6 bases). The length of the CDR3 is 15 residues. Deletions cut 4 bases from V and 2 bases from J, with 14 bases between. The germline V gene encodes CDR1 SNHLY and CDR2 FYNNEI. The CDR3 spells CASSGAVGGNTEAFF. The CDR3 DNA follows: TGTGCCAGCAGTGGGGCGGTGGGGGGCAACACTGAAGCTTTCTTT.

The rearrangement joins TRBV4-2 to TRBJ2-1; D is possibly TRBD1 or TRBD2 (5 bases each). In germline, CDR1 is LGHNA, CDR2 YNFKEQ. The length of the CDR3 is 13 residues. V lost 5 bases, J lost 8 bases, and 13 bases lay in between. The chain's CDR3 is CASSDLLGDEQFF. CDR3 coding DNA: TGTGCCAGCAGCGACTTACTGGGGGATGAGCAGTTCTTC.

This chain connects TRBV28 to TRBJ2-5; either TRBD1 or TRBD2 may fit D (5 bases each). The DNA matches TRBJ2-7 better at its end, which makes the J call doubtful. The germline V gene encodes CDR1 MDHEN and CDR2 SYDVKM. This CDR3 spans 14 amino acids. The CDR3 reads CASSPGQSSYEQYF. As DNA, the CDR3 is TGTGCCAGCAGTCCGGGGCAGAGCTCCTACGAGCAGTACTTC.

This chain links TRBV7-2 with TRBJ1-5; TRBD1 matches at 7 bases. V was pared by 1 base and J by 4 bases, with 10 bases of the junction left unmatched. Germline values: CDR1 SGHTA, CDR2 FQGNSA. There are 17 residues in the CDR3. CDR3 sequence reads: CASSLEGTARRNQPQHF. The DNA for the CDR3 is TGTGCCAGCAGCTTAGAGGGGACAGCCAGGAGGAATCAGCCCCAGCATTTT.

The CDR3 sequence: CASSIGNEKLFF. CDR3 sequence (DNA): TGTGCCAGCAGCATAGGAAATGAAAAACTGTTTTTT. The chain carries TRBV6-6 and TRBJ1-4; D call uncertain. The V gene lost 6 bases and the J gene lost 5 bases, with 7 bases spanning the gap. Germline values: CDR1 MNHNY, CDR2 SVGAGI (reference sequence). The CDR3 is 12 amino acids.

The CDR3 DNA reads as TGTGCCAGCAGTTTAGGCTCGGGGGATACGCAGTATTTT. It yields the protein CASSLGSGDTQYF. The rearrangement links TRBV28 to TRBJ2-3; the D gene is possibly TRBD2 (5 bases). In germline, CDR1 is MDHEN, CDR2 SYDVKM. V was clipped by 2 bases and J by 6 bases, with 9 bases between them. This CDR3 has 13 residues. Combining the CDR3 with reference TRBV28 and TRBJ2-3 gives the whole variable domain DVKVTQSSRYLVKRTGEKVFLECVQDMDHENMFWYRQDPGLGLRLIYFSYDVKMKEKGDIPEGYSVSREKKERFSLILESASTNQTSMYLCASSLGSGDTQYFGPGTRLTVL.

CDR3 sequence reads: CASSLFITGELFF. The CDR3 DNA follows: TGTGCCAGCAGTTTATTTATAACCGGGGAGCTGTTTTTT. This rearrangement joins TRBV27 to TRBJ2-2; D is unclear. The CDR3 spans 13 residues. CDR1 and CDR2 (germline): MNHEY, SMNVEV (reference sequence). V lost 1 base and J 5 bases, leaving 5 bases between the germline ends.

This chain joins TRBV15 and TRBJ2-5, with 7 bases matching TRBD2. This CDR3 has 15 amino acids. V trimming: 0 bases; J trimming: 5 bases; junction bases outside the gene matches: 6. Germline V gene sequence: CDR1 LNHNV, CDR2 YYDKDF (reference sequence). CDR3: CATSRDRGEGETQYF. CDR3 coding DNA: TGTGCCACCAGCAGAGACCGCGGGGAGGGGGAGACCCAGTACTTC.

The chain recombines TRBV4-1 with TRBJ2-5, with D unresolved. The germline V and J ends were trimmed by 0 bases and 5 bases, with 10 bases remaining between them. The CDR3 spans 14 residues. Germline values: CDR1 MGHRA, CDR2 YSYEKL. CDR3 in DNA: TGCGCCAGCAGCCAAGAAGTGGAGCTGGAGACCCAGTACTTC. It yields the protein CASSQEVELETQYF.

The chain joins TRBV5-4 to TRBJ2-6; the D is unclear. V dropped 2 bases and J dropped 1 base, with 7 bases sitting between them. Germline CDR1 and CDR2: SGHNT and YYREEE (reference sequence). This CDR3 is 15 amino acids long. The CDR3 protein is CASSFLGSGANVLTF. CDR3 coding DNA: TGTGCCAGCAGCTTTCTGGGGTCTGGGGCCAACGTCCTGACTTTC.

This clone was detected once. This chain connects TRBV2 to TRBJ1-1; D might be TRBD1 (6 bases). Trimming pared 5 bases from V and 8 bases from J, leaving 6 bases between. Germline V gives CDR1 SNHLY, CDR2 FYNNEI. The CDR3 runs to 10 residues. The CDR3 coding sequence is TGTGCCAGCAGTAGGGGGGAAGCTTTCTTT. Translated, it gives CASSRGEAFF. Full variable domain (remainder filled in from reference TRBV2 and TRBJ1-1): EPEVTQTPSHQVTQMGQEVILRCVPISNHLYFYWYRQILGQKVEFLVSFYNNEISEKSEIFDDQFSVERPDGSNFTLKIRSTKLEDSAMYFCASSRGEAFFGQGTRLTVV.

The chain uses TRBV28 and TRBJ2-7; D is tentatively TRBD1 or TRBD2 (5 bases each). This CDR3 spans 13 amino acids. The V end was cut by 2 bases, the J end by 7 bases, with 12 bases between. Germline loops: CDR1 MDHEN, CDR2 SYDVKM. The CDR3 bases are TGTGCCAGCAGTTTAGGGACGTTTGGGGAGCAGTACTTC. Translated, it gives CASSLGTFGEQYF.

This clone was seen only once. The genes are TRBV9 and TRBJ1-4, with D unclear. Germline assignment: CDR1 SGDLS and CDR2 YYNGEE. CDR3 length: 14 residues. Trimming removed 4 bases from V and 4 bases from J, with 11 bases in between. The CDR3 region is CASSQGGSNEKLFF. The CDR3 DNA follows: TGTGCCAGCAGCCAAGGAGGGAGTAATGAAAAACTGTTTTTT.

This sequence joins TRBV28 and TRBJ2-7; 7 positions agree with TRBD1. CDR3 size: 15 residues. Unmatched junction bases numbered 13, after V lost 10 bases and J lost 1 base. In germline, CDR1 is MDHEN, CDR2 SYDVKM. This chain's CDR3 is CATTPTGVASYEQYF. For the CDR3, the DNA is TGTGCCACCACCCCTACAGGGGTAGCGTCCTACGAGCAGTACTTC.

Only one count was recorded for this clone. This chain uses TRBV14 with TRBJ1-1; 9 bases agree with TRBD1. Per germline, CDR1 SGHDN and CDR2 FVKESK. The V segment lost 4 bases and the J segment 8 bases; nucleotides outside the gene matches: 8. The CDR3 extends over 14 amino acids. CDR3 in amino acids: CASSRSGTGKEAFF. The CDR3 DNA reads as TGTGCCAGCAGCCGCTCCGGGACAGGGAAAGAAGCTTTCTTT.

The count of this clone is one. The chain couples TRBV5-4 to TRBJ1-5; D is uncertain. Trimming removed 0 bases at V and 7 bases at J, with 11 bases between. Germline CDR1 reads SGHNT; CDR2 reads YYREEE (reference sequence). This CDR3 has 14 amino acids. The CDR3, as DNA: TGTGCCAGCAGCTTGGCCGGTTCCCACCAGCCCCAGCATTTT. Its translation: CASSLAGSHQPQHF.

The rearrangement links TRBV2 to TRBJ1-5; weak D call: TRBD1 (6 bases). Germline CDR1 reads SNHLY; CDR2 reads FYNNEI. The CDR3 contains 14 residues. The V end was cut by 3 bases, the J end by 3 bases, with 9 bases between. CDR3 bases: TGTGCCAGCAGTGATGAGGGGGTCAATCAGCCCCAGCATTTT. It specifies CASSDEGVNQPQHF.

This clone was detected only once. The genes are TRBV19 and TRBJ2-7; tentatively, D is TRBD2 (5 bases). The ends were cut back, 5 bases at V and 2 bases at J, with 16 bases in the middle. This CDR3 spans 15 amino acids. CDR1 and CDR2 (germline): LNHDA, SQIVND (reference sequence). The CDR3 coding sequence is TGTGCCAGTAGTCTAGCTCCGGGCCCAACCTACGAGCAGTACTTC. Translation: CASSLAPGPTYEQYF.

The genes are TRBV10-1 and TRBJ2-7; 12 bases match TRBD2. The ends lost 6 bases at V and 2 bases at J; junction bases unmatched: 8. This CDR3 spans 16 amino acids. Germline loops: CDR1 WNHNN, CDR2 SYGVQD (reference sequence). The CDR3 DNA reads as TGCGCCAGCAGCCCAGGACTAGCGGGACCGACCTACGAGCAGTACTTC. This sequence encodes CASSPGLAGPTYEQYF.